This T cell receptor beta chain was recorded in a study of CD8+ T cells in alopecia areata (dated by TCRdb to 2017 to 2018). Looking at the study overall: The treated patients, all with moderate-to-severe alopecia areata, were enrolled in an open-label pilot trial of oral tofacitinib given at 5 to 10 mg twice daily. immunoSEQ multiplex PCR using 35 Vbeta forward primers and 13 Jbeta reverse primers was used to amplify TCRbeta CDR3 regions. High-throughput TCRbeta sequencing was used to examine T cell clonal expansion in alopecia areata in both the C3H/HeJ mouse model and human patients. Biopsies were taken from tofacitinib-treated patients at baseline and again at 4 and 24 weeks into treatment, and several of those patients also had a later scalp biopsy. Tofacitinib was given for 6 to 18 months, followed by 6 months of follow-up off drug to assess delayed response and recurrence. The RNA source kit depended on sample type: the PAXgene miRNA kit for fixed scalp, the miRNeasy kit for PBMCs, and the RNeasy kit for mouse skin. Clonality in the scalp was compared among normal scalp (n=4), patchy alopecia areata scalp (n=8), and alopecia totalis/universalis scalp (n=8). Human TCRbeta sequencing covered scalp tissue and sorted CD4+ and CD8+ peripheral blood T cells from patchy and totalis/universalis alopecia areata patients and healthy controls.

Via the germline V gene, CDR1 is SQVTM and CDR2 ANQGSEA. At the junction V is shortened by 4 bases and J by 2 bases, with 12 bases in between. The CDR3, from cysteine to phenylalanine, totals 13 residues. This entry keeps only the CDR3 DNA: 39 bases, framed from base 1. What this sample's time point label stands for: baseline before oral tofacitinib. From alopecia areata patients, peripheral blood was collected along with lesional scalp punch biopsies. After PBMCs were isolated by density centrifugation and stained for CD3, CD4 and CD8, a FACSAria was used to sort CD4+ and CD8+ T cells. For this clone: Its antigen is still unknown. Per-base quality was not reported, and no clone a single base away is much larger than it.

Preparation of the library involved the immunoSEQ multiplex PCR assay. For TCR sequencing, RNA was extracted from every sample and reverse transcribed into cDNA to serve as template. SuperScript III was used for first-strand cDNA synthesis, primed with a 2:1 mix of oligo-dT and random hexamers. A synthetic immune receptor repertoire was used to gauge amplification bias, and whatever bias remained was removed computationally. The paper's processing steps were these. Raw reads were preprocessed to remove errors, and CDR3 was defined according to IMGT conventions as the region from the conserved cysteine to phenylalanine. Clonality was computed by normalizing Shannon entropy by log2 of the number of productive unique TCRs and subtracting the result from 1. Whether each scalp clone was CD4 or CD8 was inferred by checking scalp TCRbeta sequences against the CD4 and CD8 repertoires from sorted blood. TCRdb carries this immuneACCESS record with in-frame sequences only. Its versions omit some clonotypes, under half of them owing to an unresolved V gene in the studies checked, with the rest unexplained. V and J calls and clone size are as listed in that table; D and trimming were resolved from the DNA. The sample profile shows 140,000 or so clones; approximately 51% of them were found once. The ten largest account for less than 1% of the sample.

The full study reports these points: Compared with mice, TCR sequences shared between patients were less clear, possibly partly because of HLA diversity across the patient population. Unlike mouse skin, which is dominated by gammadelta T cells, normal human skin has resident alphabeta T cells that are also sequenced, and this complicates analysis of the scalp TCR repertoire. Higher clonality and more expanded CD8+ clones were observed in lesional scalp than in normal scalp, particularly in alopecia totalis/universalis, a finding suggestive of antigenic drive.

The receptor's source is a human donor with alopecia areata. The sample consisted of CD4+ T cells sorted from blood, taken at week 0. This sequence uses TRBV29-1 and TRBJ2-7; the D region possibly corresponds to TRBD2 (5 bases align). The CDR3 reads CSVAIPSPYEQYF. The DNA sequence is TGCAGCGTTGCCATTCCTAGCCCCTACGAGCAGTACTTC.